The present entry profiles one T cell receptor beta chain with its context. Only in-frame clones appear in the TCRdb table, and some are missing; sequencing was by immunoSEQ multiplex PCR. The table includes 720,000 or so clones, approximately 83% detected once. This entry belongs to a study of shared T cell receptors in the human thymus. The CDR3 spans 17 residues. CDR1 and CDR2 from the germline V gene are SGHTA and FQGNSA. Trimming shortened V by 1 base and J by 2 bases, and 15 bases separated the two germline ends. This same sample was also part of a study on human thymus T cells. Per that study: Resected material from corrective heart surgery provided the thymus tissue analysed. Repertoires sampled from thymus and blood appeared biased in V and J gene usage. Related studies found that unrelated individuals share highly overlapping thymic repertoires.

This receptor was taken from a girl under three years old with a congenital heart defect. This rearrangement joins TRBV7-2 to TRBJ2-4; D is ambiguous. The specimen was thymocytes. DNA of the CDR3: TGTGCCAGCAGCTTAGGCCAAGCGTTTTTCACCAAAAACATTCAGTACTTC. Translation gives CASSLGQAFFTKNIQYF.